This TCR beta chain derives from a study of lung T cells in sarcoidosis with Löfgren's syndrome. Study findings and constraints: Shared TRAV12-1 and TRBV2 CDR3 motifs across Löfgren's syndrome patients reportedly suggested public CD4+ TCRs.

Looked up from germline, CDR1 is SQVTM and CDR2 is ANQGSEA. CDR3 length: 12 residues. With 4 bases removed from V and 2 bases from J, the gap between germline ends came to 9 bases. TCRdb reprocessed the reads via MiXCR and lists one record per CDR3 protein. The profile shows 9,300 or so distinct CDR3 sequences, about 20% of them singletons. This clonotype has ten or more counts. Antigen unknown. The genes are TRBV29-1 and TRBJ2-7; D not certain. This clonotype was obtained from a human donor with sarcoidosis (Löfgren's syndrome or another form), or a control subject (not recorded which). Specimen: CD4+ T cells from bronchoalveolar lavage. In DNA form, the CDR3 reads TGCAGCGTTGCCAGTTTGCCCTACGAGCAGTACTTC. Amino acids: CSVASLPYEQYF.